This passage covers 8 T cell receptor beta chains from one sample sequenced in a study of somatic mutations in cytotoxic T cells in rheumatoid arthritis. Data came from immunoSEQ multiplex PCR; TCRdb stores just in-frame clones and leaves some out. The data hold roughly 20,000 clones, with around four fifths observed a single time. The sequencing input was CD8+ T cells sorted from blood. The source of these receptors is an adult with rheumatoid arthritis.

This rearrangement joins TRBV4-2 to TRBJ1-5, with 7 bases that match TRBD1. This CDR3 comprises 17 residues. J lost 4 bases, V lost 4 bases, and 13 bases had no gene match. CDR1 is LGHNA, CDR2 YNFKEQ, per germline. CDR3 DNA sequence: TGTGCCAGCAGCCGAGGGTCGGGACAGTCTAGTAATCAGCCCCAGCATTTT. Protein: CASSRGSGQSSNQPQHF.

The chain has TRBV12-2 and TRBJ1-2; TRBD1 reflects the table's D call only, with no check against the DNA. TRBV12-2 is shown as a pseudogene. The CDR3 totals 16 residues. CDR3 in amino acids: CASRLGTGSSNYGYTF. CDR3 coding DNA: TGTGCAAGTCGCTTAGGAACAGGGAGTTCTAACTATGGCTACACCTTC.

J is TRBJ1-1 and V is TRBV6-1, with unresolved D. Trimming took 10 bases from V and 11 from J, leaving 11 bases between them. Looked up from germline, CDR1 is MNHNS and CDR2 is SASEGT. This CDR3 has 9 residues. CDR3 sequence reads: CATTRLAFF. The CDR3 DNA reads TGTGCCACGACTCGTTTGGCTTTCTTT.

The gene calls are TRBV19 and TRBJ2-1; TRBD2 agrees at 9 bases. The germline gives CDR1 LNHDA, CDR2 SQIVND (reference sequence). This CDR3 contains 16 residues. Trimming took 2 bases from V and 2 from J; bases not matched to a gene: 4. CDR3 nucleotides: TGTGCCAGTAGTATATTGAGCGGGGGGACCTACAATGAGCAGTTCTTC. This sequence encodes CASSILSGGTYNEQFF.

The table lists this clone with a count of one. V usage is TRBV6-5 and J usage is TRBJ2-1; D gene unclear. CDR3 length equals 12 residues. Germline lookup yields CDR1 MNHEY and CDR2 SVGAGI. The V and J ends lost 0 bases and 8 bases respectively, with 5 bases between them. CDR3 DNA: TGTGCCAGCAGTTACTCAGCTGATGAGCAGTTCTTC. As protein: CASSYSADEQFF.

The CDR3 sequence: CASSQDESGGANEQFF. CDR3 DNA sequence: TGTGCCAGCAGCCAAGATGAAAGCGGGGGGGCGAATGAGCAGTTCTTC. The chain has TRBV4-2 and TRBJ2-1; TRBD2 matches at 10 bases. V lost 0 bases and J lost 7; bases outside the gene matches: 6. Per germline, CDR1 LGHNA and CDR2 YNFKEQ. This CDR3 is 16 amino acids long.

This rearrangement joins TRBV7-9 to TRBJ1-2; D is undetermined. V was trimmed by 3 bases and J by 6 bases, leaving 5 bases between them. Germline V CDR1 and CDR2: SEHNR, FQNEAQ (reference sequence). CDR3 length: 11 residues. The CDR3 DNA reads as TGTGCCAGCAGCTTCCCTGATGGCTACACCTTC. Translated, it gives CASSFPDGYTF.

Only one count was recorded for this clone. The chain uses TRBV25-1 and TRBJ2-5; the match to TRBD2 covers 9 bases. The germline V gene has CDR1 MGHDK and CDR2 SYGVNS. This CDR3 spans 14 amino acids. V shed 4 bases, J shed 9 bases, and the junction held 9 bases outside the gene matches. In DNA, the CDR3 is TGTGCCAGCAGTGGACTAGCGGAGCCGTCGGCCCAGTACTTC. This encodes CASSGLAEPSAQYF.